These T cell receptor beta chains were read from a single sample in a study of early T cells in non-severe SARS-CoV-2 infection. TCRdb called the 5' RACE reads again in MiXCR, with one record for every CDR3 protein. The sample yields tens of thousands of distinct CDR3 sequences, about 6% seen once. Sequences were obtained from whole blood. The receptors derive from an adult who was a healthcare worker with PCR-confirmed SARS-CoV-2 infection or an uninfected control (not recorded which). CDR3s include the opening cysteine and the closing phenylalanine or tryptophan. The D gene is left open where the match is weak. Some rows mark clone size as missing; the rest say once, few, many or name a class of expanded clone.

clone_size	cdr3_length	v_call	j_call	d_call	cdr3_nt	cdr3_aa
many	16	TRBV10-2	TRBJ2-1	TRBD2	TGCGCCAGCAGTGAGCCCCGACTAGCGGGAGTTGATGAGCAGTTCTTC	CASSEPRLAGVDEQFF
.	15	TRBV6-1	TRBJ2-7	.	TGTGCCAGCAGTGAGAGTTTTGAGGCCTTCTACGAGCAGTACTTC	CASSESFEAFYEQYF
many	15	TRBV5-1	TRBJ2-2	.	TGCGCCAGCAGCTTGTCAGACTCCTATCCCGGGGAGCTGTTTTTT	CASSLSDSYPGELFF
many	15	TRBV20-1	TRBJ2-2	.	TGCAGTGCTTCGAGGTCGGGGGTGAGCACCGGGGAGCTGTTTTTT	CSASRSGVSTGELFF
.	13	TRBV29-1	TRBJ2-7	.	TGCAGCGTTGAAGACGGCCGAGATTACGAGCAGTACTTC	CSVEDGRDYEQYF
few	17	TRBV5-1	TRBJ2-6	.	TGCGCCAGCAGCTTGGATCGGGGCGGGACTGGGGCCAACGTCCTGACTTTC	CASSLDRGGTGANVLTF
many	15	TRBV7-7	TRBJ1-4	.	TGTGCCAGCAGCTTAGGGGCTGCCGCTAATGAAAAACTGTTTTTT	CASSLGAAANEKLFF
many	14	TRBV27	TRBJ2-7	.	TGTGCCAGCAGTTATAGCGGCCTCTCCTACGAGCAGTACTTC	CASSYSGLSYEQYF
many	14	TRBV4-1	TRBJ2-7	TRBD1	TGCGCCAGCAGCCACCTTGGACAGGGCTACGAGCAGTACTTC	CASSHLGQGYEQYF
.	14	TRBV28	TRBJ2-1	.	TGTGCCAGCAGTTTACCACCCTCCTACAATGAGCAGTTCTTC	CASSLPPSYNEQFF
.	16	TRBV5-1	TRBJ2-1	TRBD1	TGCGCCAGCAGCGCGGGACAGGGGCCCACCTACAATGAGCAGTTCTTC	CASSAGQGPTYNEQFF
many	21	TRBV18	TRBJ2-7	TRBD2	TGTGCCAGCTCACCAAGGGCTACTCCGGGACTAGCGGGAGGGCCACCCTACGAGCAGTACTTC	CASSPRATPGLAGGPPYEQYF
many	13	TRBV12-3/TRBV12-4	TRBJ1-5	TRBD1	TGTGCCAGCAGTTTACAGGGGGACGAGCCCCAGCATTTT	CASSLQGDEPQHF
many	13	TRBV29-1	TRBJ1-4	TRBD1	TGCAGCGTGTCACAGGGGGCTCGGGAAAAACTGTTTTTT	CSVSQGAREKLFF
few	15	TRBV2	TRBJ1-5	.	TGTGCCAGCAGTGAAGCGCGGGCTATCAATCAGCCCCAGCATTTT	CASSEARAINQPQHF
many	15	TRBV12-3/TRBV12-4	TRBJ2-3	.	TGTGCCAGCAGCAAGTATACAGGGAGCACAGATACGCAGTATTTT	CASSKYTGSTDTQYF
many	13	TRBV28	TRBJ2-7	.	TGTGCCAGCAGCGCGAGGTTGTCCTACGAGCAGTACTTC	CASSARLSYEQYF
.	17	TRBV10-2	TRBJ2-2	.	TGCGCCAGCAGTGAGTCGAGCATGGGGCTCGCCACCGAGGAGCTGTTTTTT	CASSESSMGLATEELFF
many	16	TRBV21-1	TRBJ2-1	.	TGTGCCAGCAGCAGGGGCCGGGACTCAGACTTCAATGAGCAGTTCTTC	CASSRGRDSDFNEQFF
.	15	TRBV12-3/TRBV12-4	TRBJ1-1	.	TGTGCCAGCAGTTTCGGAGCGGGGGAGCGCGGTGAAGCTTTCTTT	CASSFGAGERGEAFF
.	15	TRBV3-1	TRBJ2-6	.	TGTGCCAGCAGCCCGGATGCGGCCGGGGCCAACGTCCTGACTTTC	CASSPDAAGANVLTF
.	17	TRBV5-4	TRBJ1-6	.	TGTGCCAGCAGCCAGATACAGGGTTCCCGCTATAATTCACCCCTCCACTTT	CASSQIQGSRYNSPLHF
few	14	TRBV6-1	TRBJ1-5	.	TGTGCCAGCAGTGAGGCTAGGGAGACTCAGCCCCAGCATTTT	CASSEARETQPQHF
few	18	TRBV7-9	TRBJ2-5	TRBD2	TGTGCCAGCAGCCCCACGTTCCGACTAGCGGGTGTTCAAGAGACCCAGTACTTC	CASSPTFRLAGVQETQYF
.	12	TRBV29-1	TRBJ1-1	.	TGCAGCGTTAAGCCTTCGAACACTGAAGCTTTCTTT	CSVKPSNTEAFF
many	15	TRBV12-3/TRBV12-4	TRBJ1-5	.	TGTGCCAGCAGTTTGTTAGGTGAAAGCAGGCAGCCCCAGCATTTT	CASSLLGESRQPQHF